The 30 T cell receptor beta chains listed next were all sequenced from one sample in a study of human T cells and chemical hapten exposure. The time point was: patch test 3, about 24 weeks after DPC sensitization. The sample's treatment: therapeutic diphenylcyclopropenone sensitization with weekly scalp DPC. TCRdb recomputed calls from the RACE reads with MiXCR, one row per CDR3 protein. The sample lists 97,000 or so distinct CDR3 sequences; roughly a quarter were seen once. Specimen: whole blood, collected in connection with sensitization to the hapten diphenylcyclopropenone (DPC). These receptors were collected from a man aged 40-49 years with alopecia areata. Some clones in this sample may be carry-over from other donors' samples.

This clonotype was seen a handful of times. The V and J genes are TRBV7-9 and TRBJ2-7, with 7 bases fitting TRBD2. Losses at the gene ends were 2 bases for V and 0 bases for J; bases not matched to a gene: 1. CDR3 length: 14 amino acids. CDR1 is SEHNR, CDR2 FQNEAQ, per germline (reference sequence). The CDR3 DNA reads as TGTGCCAGCAGCTTATCGGGGGGCTCCTACGAGCAGTACTTC. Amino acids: CASSLSGGSYEQYF.

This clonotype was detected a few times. CDR3 nucleotide sequence: TGTGCCAGCAGCCGGGAAGAATCTTATAATTCACCCCTCCACTTT. Translated, it gives CASSREESYNSPLHF. The rearrangement joins TRBV5-5 to TRBJ1-6; D remains ambiguous. With 4 bases removed from V and 4 bases from J, the gap between germline ends came to 12 bases. This CDR3 comprises 15 residues. CDR1 and CDR2 from the germline V gene are SGHKS and YYEKEE (reference sequence).

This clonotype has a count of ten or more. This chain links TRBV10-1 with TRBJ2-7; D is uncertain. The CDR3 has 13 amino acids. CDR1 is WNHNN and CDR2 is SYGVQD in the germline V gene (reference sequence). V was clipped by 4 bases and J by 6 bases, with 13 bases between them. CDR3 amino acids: CASSGLGNGEQYF. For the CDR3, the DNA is TGCGCCAGCAGTGGATTGGGAAACGGCGAGCAGTACTTC.

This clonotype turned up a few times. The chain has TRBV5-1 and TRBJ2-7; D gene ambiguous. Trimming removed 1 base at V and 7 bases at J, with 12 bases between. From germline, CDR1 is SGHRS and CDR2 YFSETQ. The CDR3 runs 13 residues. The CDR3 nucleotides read TGCGCCAGCAGCTTGAGTAAGTTGGGTGAGCAGTACTTC. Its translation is CASSLSKLGEQYF.

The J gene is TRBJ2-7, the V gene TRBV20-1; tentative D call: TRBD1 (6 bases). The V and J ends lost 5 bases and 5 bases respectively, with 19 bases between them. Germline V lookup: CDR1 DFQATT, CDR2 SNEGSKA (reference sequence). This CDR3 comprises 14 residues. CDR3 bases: TGCAGTGCTCGCCGCCAGGGGTGTGGCGACGAGCAGTACTTC. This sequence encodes CSARRQGCGDEQYF.

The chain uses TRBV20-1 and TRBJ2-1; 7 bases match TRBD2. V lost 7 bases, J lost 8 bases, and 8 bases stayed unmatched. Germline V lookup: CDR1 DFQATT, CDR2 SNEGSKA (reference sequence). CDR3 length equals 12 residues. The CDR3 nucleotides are TGCAGTGTAAGGGAGGGTAAGCATGAGCAGTTCTTC. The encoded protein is CSVREGKHEQFF.

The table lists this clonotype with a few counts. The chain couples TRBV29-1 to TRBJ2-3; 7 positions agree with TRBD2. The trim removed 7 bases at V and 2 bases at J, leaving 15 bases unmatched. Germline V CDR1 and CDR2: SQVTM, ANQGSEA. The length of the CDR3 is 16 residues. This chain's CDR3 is CSAPGRGRANTDTQYF. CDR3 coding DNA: TGCAGCGCCCCGGGACGCGGGAGAGCTAACACAGATACGCAGTATTTT.

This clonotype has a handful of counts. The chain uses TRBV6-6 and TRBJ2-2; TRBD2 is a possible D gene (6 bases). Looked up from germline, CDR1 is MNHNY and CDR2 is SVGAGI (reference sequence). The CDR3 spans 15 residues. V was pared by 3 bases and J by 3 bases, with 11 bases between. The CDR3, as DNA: TGTGCCAGCAGTTATCGGGGCGGGGACACCGGGGAGCTGTTTTTT. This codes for CASSYRGGDTGELFF.

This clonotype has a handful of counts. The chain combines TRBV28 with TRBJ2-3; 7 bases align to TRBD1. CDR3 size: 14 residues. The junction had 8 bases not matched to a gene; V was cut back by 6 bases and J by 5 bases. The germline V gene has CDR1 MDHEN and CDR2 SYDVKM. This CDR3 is CASSSGQVGDTQYF. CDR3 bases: TGTGCCAGCAGCTCCGGACAGGTGGGAGATACGCAGTATTTT.

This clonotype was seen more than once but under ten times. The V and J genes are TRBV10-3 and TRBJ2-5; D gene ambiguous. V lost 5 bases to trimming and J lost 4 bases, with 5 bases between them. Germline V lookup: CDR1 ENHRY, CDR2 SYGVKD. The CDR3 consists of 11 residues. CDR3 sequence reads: CAISPGETQYF. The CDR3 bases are TGTGCCATCAGTCCCGGAGAGACCCAGTACTTC.

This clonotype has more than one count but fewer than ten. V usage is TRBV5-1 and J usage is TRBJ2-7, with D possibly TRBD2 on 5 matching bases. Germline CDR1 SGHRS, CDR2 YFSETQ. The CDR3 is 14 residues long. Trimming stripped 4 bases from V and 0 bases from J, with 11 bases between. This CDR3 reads CASSPERISYEQYF. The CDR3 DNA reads TGCGCCAGCAGCCCAGAGCGGATCTCCTACGAGCAGTACTTC. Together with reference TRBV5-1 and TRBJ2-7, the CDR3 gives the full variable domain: KAGVTQTPRYLIKTRGQQVTLSCSPISGHRSVSWYQQTPGQGLQFLFEYFSETQRNKGNFPGRFSGRQFSNSRSEMNVSTLELGDSALYLCASSPERISYEQYFGPGTRLTVT.

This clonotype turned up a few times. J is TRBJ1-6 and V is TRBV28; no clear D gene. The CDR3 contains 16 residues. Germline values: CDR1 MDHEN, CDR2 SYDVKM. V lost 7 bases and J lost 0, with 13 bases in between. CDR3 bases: TGTGCCAGCAATGAGGCAGGCGACTCCTATAATTCACCCCTCCACTTT. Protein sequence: CASNEAGDSYNSPLHF. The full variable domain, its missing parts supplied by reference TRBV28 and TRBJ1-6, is DVKVTQSSRYLVKRTGEKVFLECVQDMDHENMFWYRQDPGLGLRLIYFSYDVKMKEKGDIPEGYSVSREKKERFSLILESASTNQTSMYLCASNEAGDSYNSPLHFGNGTRLTVT.

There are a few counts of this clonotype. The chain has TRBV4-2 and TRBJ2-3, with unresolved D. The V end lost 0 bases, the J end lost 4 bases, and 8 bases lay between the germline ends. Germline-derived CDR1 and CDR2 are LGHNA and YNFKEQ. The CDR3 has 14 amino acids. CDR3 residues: CASSQDSGADTQYF. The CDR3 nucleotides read TGTGCCAGCAGCCAAGATTCTGGGGCAGATACGCAGTATTTT.

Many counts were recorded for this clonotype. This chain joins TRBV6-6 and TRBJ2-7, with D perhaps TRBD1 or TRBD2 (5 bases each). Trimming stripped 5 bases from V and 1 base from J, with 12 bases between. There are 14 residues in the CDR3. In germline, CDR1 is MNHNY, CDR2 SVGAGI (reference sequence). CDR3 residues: CASSHGTASYEQYF. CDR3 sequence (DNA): TGTGCCAGCAGTCACGGGACGGCATCCTACGAGCAGTACTTC.

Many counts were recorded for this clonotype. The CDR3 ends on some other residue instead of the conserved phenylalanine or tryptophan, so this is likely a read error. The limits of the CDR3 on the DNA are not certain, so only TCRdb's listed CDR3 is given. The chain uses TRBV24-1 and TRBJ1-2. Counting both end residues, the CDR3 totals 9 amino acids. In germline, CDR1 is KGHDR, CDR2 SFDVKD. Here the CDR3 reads CATSDLRSN.

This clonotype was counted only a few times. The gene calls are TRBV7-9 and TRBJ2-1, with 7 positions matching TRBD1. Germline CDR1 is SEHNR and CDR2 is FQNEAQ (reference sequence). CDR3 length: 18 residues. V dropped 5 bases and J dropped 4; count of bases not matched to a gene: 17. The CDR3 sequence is CASSTPWDSPLAYNEQFF. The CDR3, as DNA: TGTGCCAGCAGCACGCCCTGGGACAGCCCTTTGGCTTACAATGAGCAGTTCTTC.

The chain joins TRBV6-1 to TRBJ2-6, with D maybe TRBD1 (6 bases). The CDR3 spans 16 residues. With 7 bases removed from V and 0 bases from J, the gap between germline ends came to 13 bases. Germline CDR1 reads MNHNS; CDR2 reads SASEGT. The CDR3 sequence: CASIPRGGSGANVLTF. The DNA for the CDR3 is TGTGCCAGCATCCCTAGAGGGGGCTCTGGGGCCAACGTCCTGACTTTC.

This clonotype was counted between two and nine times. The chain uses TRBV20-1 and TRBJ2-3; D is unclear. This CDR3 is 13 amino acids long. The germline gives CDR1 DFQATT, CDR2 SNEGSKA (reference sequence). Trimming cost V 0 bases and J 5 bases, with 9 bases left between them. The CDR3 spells CSAREGFEDTQYF. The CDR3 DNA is TGCAGTGCTAGAGAAGGATTTGAAGATACGCAGTATTTT.

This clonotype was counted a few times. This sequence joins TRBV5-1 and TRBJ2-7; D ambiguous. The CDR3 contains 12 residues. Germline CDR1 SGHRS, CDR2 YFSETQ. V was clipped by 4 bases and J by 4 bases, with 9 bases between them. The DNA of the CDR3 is TGCGCCAGCAGCGCCCCTGGTTACGAGCAGTACTTC. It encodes CASSAPGYEQYF. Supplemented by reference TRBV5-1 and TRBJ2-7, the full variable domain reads KAGVTQTPRYLIKTRGQQVTLSCSPISGHRSVSWYQQTPGQGLQFLFEYFSETQRNKGNFPGRFSGRQFSNSRSEMNVSTLELGDSALYLCASSAPGYEQYFGPGTRLTVT.

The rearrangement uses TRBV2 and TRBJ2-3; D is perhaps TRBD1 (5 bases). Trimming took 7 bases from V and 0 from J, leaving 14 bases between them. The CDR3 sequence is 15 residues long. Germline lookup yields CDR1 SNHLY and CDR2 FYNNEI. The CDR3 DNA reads TGTGCCAGCAAGAAACGGACATCTAGCACAGATACGCAGTATTTT. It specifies CASKKRTSSTDTQYF. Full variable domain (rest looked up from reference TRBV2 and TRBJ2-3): EPEVTQTPSHQVTQMGQEVILRCVPISNHLYFYWYRQILGQKVEFLVSFYNNEISEKSEIFDDQFSVERPDGSNFTLKIRSTKLEDSAMYFCASKKRTSSTDTQYFGPGTRLTVL.

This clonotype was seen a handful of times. CDR3 region: CASSLSAVSEQYF. The DNA for the CDR3 is TGTGCCAGCAGTTTATCAGCCGTCTCCGAGCAGTACTTC. The chain joins TRBV27 to TRBJ2-7; D gene uncertain. Trimming cost V 0 bases and J 6 bases, with 9 bases left between them. Looked up from germline, CDR1 is MNHEY and CDR2 is SMNVEV (reference sequence). This CDR3 has 13 residues.

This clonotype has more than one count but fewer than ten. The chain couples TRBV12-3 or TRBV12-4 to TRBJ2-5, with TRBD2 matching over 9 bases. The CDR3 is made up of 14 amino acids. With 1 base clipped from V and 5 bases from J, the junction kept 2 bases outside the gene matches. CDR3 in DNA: TGTGCCAGCAGTTTAGTAGCGGGAGTGGAGACCCAGTACTTC. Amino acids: CASSLVAGVETQYF.

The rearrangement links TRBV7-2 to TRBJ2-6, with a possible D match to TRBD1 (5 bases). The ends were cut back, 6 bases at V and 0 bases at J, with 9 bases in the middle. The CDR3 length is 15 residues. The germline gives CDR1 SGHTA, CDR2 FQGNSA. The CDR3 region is CASRGPSSGANVLTF. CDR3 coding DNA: TGTGCCAGCAGGGGGCCGAGCTCTGGGGCCAACGTCCTGACTTTC.

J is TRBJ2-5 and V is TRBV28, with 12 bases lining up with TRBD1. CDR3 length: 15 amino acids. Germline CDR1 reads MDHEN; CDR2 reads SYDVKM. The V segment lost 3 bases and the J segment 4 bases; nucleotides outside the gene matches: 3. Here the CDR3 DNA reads TGTGCCAGCAGTTTGGGACAGGGGGCTGGAGAGACCCAGTACTTC. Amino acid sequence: CASSLGQGAGETQYF.

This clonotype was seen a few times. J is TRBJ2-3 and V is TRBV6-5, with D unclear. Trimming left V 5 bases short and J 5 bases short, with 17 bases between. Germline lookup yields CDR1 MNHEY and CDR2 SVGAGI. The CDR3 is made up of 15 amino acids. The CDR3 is CASSPTTGTRDTQYF. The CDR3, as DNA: TGTGCCAGCAGTCCGACGACGGGTACGAGAGATACGCAGTATTTT.

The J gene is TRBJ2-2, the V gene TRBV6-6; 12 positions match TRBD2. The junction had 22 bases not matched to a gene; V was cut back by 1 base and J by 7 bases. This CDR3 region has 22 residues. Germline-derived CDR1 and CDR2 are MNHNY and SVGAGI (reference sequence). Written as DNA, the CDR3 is TGTGCCAGCAGTTACTTCATCGACTATGGGACTAGCGGGTTGTACCATGGCGGGGAGCTGTTTTTT. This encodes CASSYFIDYGTSGLYHGGELFF.

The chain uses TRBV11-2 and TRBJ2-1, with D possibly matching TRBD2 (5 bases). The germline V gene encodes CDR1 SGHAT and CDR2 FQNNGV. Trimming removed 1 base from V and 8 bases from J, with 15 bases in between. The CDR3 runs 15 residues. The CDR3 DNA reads TGTGCCAGCAGCTTAGGGAGCAGCGGAACAGATGAGCAGTTCTTC. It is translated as CASSLGSSGTDEQFF.

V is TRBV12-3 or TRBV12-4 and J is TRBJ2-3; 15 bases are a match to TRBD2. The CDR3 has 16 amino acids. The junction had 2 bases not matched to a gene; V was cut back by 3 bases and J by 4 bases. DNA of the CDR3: TGTGCCAGCAGTTTTGGACTAGCGGGAGGGCCAGATACGCAGTATTTT. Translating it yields CASSFGLAGGPDTQYF.

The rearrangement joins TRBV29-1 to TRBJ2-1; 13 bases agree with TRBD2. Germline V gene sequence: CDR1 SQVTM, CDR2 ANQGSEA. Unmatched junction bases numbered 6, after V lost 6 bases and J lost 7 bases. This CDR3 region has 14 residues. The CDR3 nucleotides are TGCAGCGTGGCGACTAGCGGGAGGTTAAATGAGCAGTTCTTC. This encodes CSVATSGRLNEQFF.

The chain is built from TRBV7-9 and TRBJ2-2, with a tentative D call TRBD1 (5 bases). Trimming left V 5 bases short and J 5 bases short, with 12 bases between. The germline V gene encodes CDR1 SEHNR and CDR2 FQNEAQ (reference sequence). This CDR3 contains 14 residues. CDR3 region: CASSPAGATGELFF. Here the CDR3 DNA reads TGTGCCAGCAGCCCGGCTGGGGCTACCGGGGAGCTGTTTTTT.